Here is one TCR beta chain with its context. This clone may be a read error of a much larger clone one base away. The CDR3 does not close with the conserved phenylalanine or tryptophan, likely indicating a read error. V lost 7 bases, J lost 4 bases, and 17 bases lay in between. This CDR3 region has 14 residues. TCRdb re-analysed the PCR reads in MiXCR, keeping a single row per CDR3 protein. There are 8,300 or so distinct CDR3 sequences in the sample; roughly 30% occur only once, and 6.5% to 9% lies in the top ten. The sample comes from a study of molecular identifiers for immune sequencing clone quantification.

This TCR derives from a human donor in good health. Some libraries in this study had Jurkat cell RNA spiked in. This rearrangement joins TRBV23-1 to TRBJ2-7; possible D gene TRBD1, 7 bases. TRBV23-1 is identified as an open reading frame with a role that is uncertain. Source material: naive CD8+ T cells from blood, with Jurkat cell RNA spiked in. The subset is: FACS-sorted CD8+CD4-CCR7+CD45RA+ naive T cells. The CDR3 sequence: CASNPMTGRYEQYL. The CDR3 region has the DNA TGCGCCAGCAACCCGATGACAGGGAGGTACGAGCAGTACCTC.